The 8 T cell receptor beta chains reported below all come from one sample, sequenced in a study of OX40 agonist ivuxolimab in advanced cancers. Library construction relied on the immunoSEQ multiplex PCR assay. TCRdb mirrors the immuneACCESS table, restricted to in-frame sequences. Some clones are absent from its copies; in checked studies, under half trace to an unresolved V gene, and the reason for the others is unknown. In this sample the table shows over 14,000 clones, 70% to 90% of which occur a single time. The top ten clonotypes cover around a fifth of the sample. Source: CD4+ or CD8+ T cells sorted from blood, taken in a trial of the OX40 agonist ivuxolimab. The receptors originated from an adult with an advanced solid tumor such as melanoma, head and neck, liver or kidney cancer.

The V gene is TRBV13, the J gene TRBJ2-3; no firm D call. V dropped 1 base and J dropped 5 bases, with 7 bases sitting between them. The CDR3 has 13 residues. The germline V gene encodes CDR1 PRHDT and CDR2 FYEKMQ (reference sequence). CDR3 sequence (DNA): TGTGCCAGCAGCTTAGCGATCGAAGATACGCAGTATTTT. It specifies CASSLAIEDTQYF.

This clone has a single count. The chain employs TRBV21-1 and TRBJ2-1; the D segment call TRBD2 is taken from the table without a DNA check. TRBV21-1 is classified as a pseudogene. The CDR3 totals 19 residues. The CDR3 is CASCHPRTSGRRDYNEQFF. CDR3 nucleotide sequence: TGTGCCAGCTGTCACCCCCGGACTAGCGGGAGGAGGGACTACAATGAGCAGTTCTTC.

This clone was observed a handful of times. Other DNA variants within this sample encode the same CDR3. The chain carries TRBV9 and TRBJ2-7; D may match TRBD1 or TRBD2 (5 bases each). Germline CDR1 and CDR2: SGDLS and YYNGEE. The CDR3 has 12 residues. The V end was cut by 5 bases, the J end by 3 bases, with 9 bases between. CDR3 DNA: TGTGCCAGCAGTGGGGACGGCTACGAGCAGTACTTC. It encodes CASSGDGYEQYF.

J is TRBJ2-3 and V is TRBV7-2; 8 nucleotides agree with TRBD2. Germline V CDR1 and CDR2: SGHTA, FQGNSA. The CDR3 totals 16 residues. The V segment lost 1 base and the J segment 6 bases; nucleotides outside the gene matches: 9. The CDR3 DNA reads as TGTGCCAGCAGCTTAGTCCCGGGACTAGTCACGGATACGCAGTATTTT. This encodes CASSLVPGLVTDTQYF. Based on the CDR3 plus reference TRBV7-2 and TRBJ2-3, the full variable domain is GAGVSQSPSNKVTEKGKDVELRCDPISGHTALYWYRQSLGQGLEFLIYFQGNSAPDKSGLPSDRFSAERTGGSVSTLTIQRTQQEDSAVYLCASSLVPGLVTDTQYFGPGTRLTVL.

This chain joins TRBV11-2 and TRBJ2-5, with D tentatively TRBD1 (6 bases). There are 18 residues in the CDR3. CDR1 SGHAT and CDR2 FQNNGV come from the germline V gene. The V end was cut by 3 bases, the J end by 2 bases, with 22 bases between. CDR3 DNA: TGTGCCAGCAGCTTCGAGACAGGCCGAAAAATCATTCAAGAGACCCAGTACTTC. It translates to CASSFETGRKIIQETQYF.

The chain links TRBV27 to TRBJ2-7; D call uncertain. The CDR3 contains 12 residues. Trimming stripped 3 bases from V and 7 bases from J, with 10 bases between. The germline gives CDR1 MNHEY, CDR2 SMNVEV (reference sequence). CDR3 nucleotide sequence: TGTGCCAGCAGTTTGTTGGGGTTAGAGCAGTACTTC. Translated: CASSLLGLEQYF.

The J gene is TRBJ2-2, the V gene TRBV6-1; D is undetermined. CDR3 length: 13 residues. Trimming shortened V by 11 bases and J by 0 bases, and 10 bases separated the two germline ends. Germline V CDR1 and CDR2: MNHNS, SASEGT. The CDR3 protein is CALGRPNTGELFF. Here the CDR3 DNA reads TGTGCCCTTGGACGGCCGAACACCGGGGAGCTGTTTTTT.

The V call is TRBV13, the J call TRBJ2-7; D is perhaps TRBD2 (5 bases). Trimming cost V 0 bases and J 7 bases, with 7 bases left between them. Germline V gives CDR1 PRHDT, CDR2 FYEKMQ (reference sequence). The CDR3 runs 12 residues. The CDR3 protein is CASSLGRGEQYF. The CDR3 DNA reads as TGTGCCAGCAGCTTAGGCCGGGGTGAGCAGTACTTC. Filled out from reference TRBV13 and TRBJ2-7, the complete variable domain reads AAGVIQSPRHLIKEKRETATLKCYPIPRHDTVYWYQQGPGQDPQFLISFYEKMQSDKGSIPDRFSAQQFSDYHSELNMSSLELGDSALYFCASSLGRGEQYFGPGTRLTVT.